This TCR beta chain was recovered during a study of vaccination and CD4 T cells after COVID-19. Overall study context: Collection of post-vaccine samples followed dose two by a median approximately 76 days, spanning a range of 14 to 241. Study-wide results and limits: Among reactive clones from convalescent patients, a median roughly 86% appeared only post-vaccination.

In germline, CDR1 is ENHRY, CDR2 SYGVKD. The CDR3 sequence is 14 residues long. Treatment noted: approximately 9-day PBMC culture with coronavirus spike peptide pools or control peptides (ViraFEST assay). The Oncomine TCR Beta short-read assay sequenced DNA from cultured CD4+ T cells. Using its own MiXCR run on the PCR reads, TCRdb lists one record per CDR3 protein. Altogether 13,000 or so distinct CDR3 sequences are present, about three fifths being singletons, with the ten largest covering 10% to 15%. Turning to this clonotype: Its antigen is currently unknown. At one end, the junction sequence differs from germline, possibly due to a read error.

The material sequenced was CD4+ T cells from blood, cultured in vitro. The TCR sequence derives from a human donor who had recovered from COVID-19. V is TRBV10-3 and J is TRBJ1-3, with unresolved D. Here the CDR3 DNA reads TGTACCATCAGTGCCCCGACCTCTGGAAACACCATATATTTT. Its protein product is CTISAPTSGNTIYF.